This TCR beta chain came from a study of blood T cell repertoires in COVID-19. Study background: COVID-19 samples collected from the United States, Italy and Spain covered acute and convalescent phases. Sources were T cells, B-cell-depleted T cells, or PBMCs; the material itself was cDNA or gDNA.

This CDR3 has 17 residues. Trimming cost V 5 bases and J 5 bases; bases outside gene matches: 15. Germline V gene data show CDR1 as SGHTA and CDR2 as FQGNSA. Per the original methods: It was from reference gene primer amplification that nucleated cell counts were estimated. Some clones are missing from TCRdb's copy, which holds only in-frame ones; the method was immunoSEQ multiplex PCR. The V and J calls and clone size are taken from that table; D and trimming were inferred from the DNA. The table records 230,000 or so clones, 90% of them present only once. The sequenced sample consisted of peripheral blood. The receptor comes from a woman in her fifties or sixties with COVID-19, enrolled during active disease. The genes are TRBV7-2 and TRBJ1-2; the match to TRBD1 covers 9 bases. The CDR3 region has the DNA TGTGCCAGCAGCGCGTCCTCAGGACAGGGGAAGGGGTATGGCTACACCTTC. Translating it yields CASSASSGQGKGYGYTF.